This T cell receptor (beta chain) came from a study of regulatory T cells in long-lasting Graves disease. Points from the study as a whole: The study found TRBV28, TRBJ1-2 and TRBJ2-5 favored in persistent disease. Persistent Graves' patients showed reduced TCR diversity versus newly diagnosed patients.

The authors built TCR beta libraries using iRepertoire HTBI primers and Arm-PCR of CDR3 regions. TCRdb ran MiXCR on the multiplex PCR reads and lists one entry per CDR3 protein. The sample contains 430,000 or so distinct CDR3 sequences, around a fifth of which appear only once. This clonotype occurred many times. The antigen is not known. CDR3 length: 12 residues. Losses at the gene ends were 8 bases for V and 4 bases for J; bases not matched to a gene: 2. Germline V CDR1 and CDR2: SGHAT, FQDESV (reference sequence). The time point was: persistent/refractory GD, antithyroid drugs over 5 years with positive TRAb. RNA from PBMCs was the source of the TCR library.

The V and J genes are TRBV11-1 and TRBJ2-7, with 10 nucleotides matching TRBD1. This sample comprised peripheral blood mononuclear cells (PBMCs), obtained when the disease was refractory, from a patient treated with antithyroid drugs. This receptor was taken from a female donor with Graves disease. The CDR3 DNA sequence: TGTGCCAGCGGGGACAGGGGTTACGAGCAGTACTTC. Translating it yields CASGDRGYEQYF.